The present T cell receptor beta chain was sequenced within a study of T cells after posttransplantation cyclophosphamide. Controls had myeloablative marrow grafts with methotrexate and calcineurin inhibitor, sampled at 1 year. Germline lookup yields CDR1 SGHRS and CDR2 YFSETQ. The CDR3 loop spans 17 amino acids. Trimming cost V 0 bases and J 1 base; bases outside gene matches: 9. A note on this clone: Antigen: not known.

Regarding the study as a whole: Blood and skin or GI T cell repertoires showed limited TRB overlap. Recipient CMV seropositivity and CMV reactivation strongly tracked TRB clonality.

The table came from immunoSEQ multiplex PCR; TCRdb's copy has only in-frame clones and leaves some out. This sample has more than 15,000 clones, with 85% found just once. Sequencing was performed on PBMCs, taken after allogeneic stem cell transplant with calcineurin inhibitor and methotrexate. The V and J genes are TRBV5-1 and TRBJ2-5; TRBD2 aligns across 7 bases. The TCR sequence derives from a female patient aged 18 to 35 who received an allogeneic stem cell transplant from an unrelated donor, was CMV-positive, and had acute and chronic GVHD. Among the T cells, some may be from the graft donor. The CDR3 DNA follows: TGCGCCAGCAGCTTGGGGAAAGGGAGGGAGGCCCAAGAGACCCAGTACTTC. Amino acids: CASSLGKGREAQETQYF.